The present T cell receptor (beta chain) was sequenced within a study of blood T cell repertoires in COVID-19. Authors' analysis steps: The authors estimated nucleated cell counts from reference gene primer amplification. Assay: immunoSEQ multiplex PCR; the TCRdb copy retains only in-frame clones and omits some. That table gives V, J and clone size, and the DNA gave D and trimming. The sample lists more than 30,000 clones; less than 85% were seen once. The CDR3 totals 15 residues. This clonotype was sampled from a woman in her 70s with acute or convalescent COVID-19. The rearrangement joins TRBV21-1 to TRBJ2-7; TRBD2 is taken as the D call from the table, unchecked against the DNA. TRBV21-1 is marked as a pseudogene. Source material: peripheral blood. The CDR3 sequence is CASSKVRTSYYEQYF. CDR3 nucleotide sequence: TGTGCCAGCAGCAAAGTCAGGACTAGCTACTACGAGCAGTACTTC.